The source of this T cell receptor beta chain is a study of T cell responses to AZD1222 COVID-19 vaccine. Study-wide results and limits: Researchers took repertoire samples only after the peak T cell response had come. A reported finding is that nearly half of spike-specific TCRs target unmutated variant regions. Spike-specific TCRs gained breadth and depth after people received two AZD1222 doses. Most donors were white British, females outnumbered males, and clonal diversity was possibly underestimated.

Assay used: immunoSEQ multiplex PCR; TCRdb lists only in-frame clones, some missing. The table records over 50,000 clones, 65% to 85% of them present only once. As for this clone: Its antigen is unidentified.

V was clipped by 6 bases and J by 3 bases, with 14 bases between them. Per the germline V gene, CDR1 is MNHEY and CDR2 is SVGAGI. The CDR3 sequence is 15 residues long. The sample here was peripheral blood, taken 28 days after the second AZD1222 dose. This receptor was obtained from an adult who received the AZD1222 COVID-19 vaccine. This chain connects TRBV6-5 to TRBJ2-2; a possible D gene is TRBD1 (6 bases). The CDR3 region is CASRARDTYTGELFF. Here the CDR3 DNA reads TGTGCCAGCAGGGCTCGGGACACCTACACCGGGGAGCTGTTTTTT.